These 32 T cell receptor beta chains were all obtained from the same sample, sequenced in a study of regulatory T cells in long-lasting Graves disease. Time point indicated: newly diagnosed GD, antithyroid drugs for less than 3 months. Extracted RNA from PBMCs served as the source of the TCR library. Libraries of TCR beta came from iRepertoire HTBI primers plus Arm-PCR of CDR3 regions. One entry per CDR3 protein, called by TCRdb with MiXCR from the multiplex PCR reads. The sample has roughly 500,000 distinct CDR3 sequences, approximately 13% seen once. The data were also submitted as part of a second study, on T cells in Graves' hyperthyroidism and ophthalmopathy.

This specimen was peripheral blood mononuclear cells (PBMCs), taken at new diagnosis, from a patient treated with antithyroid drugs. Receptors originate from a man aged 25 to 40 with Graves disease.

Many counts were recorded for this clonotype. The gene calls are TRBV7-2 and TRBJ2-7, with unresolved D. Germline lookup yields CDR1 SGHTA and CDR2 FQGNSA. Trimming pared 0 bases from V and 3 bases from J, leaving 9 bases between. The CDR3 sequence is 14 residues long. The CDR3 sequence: CASSLAFSSYEQYF. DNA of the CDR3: TGTGCCAGCAGCTTAGCTTTTAGCAGCTACGAGCAGTACTTC.

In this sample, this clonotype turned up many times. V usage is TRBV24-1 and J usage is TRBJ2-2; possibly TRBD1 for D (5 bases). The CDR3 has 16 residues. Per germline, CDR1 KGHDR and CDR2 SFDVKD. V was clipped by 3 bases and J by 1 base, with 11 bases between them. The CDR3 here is CATSDDSRVNTGELFF. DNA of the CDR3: TGTGCCACCAGTGATGATTCCAGGGTGAACACCGGGGAGCTGTTTTTT.

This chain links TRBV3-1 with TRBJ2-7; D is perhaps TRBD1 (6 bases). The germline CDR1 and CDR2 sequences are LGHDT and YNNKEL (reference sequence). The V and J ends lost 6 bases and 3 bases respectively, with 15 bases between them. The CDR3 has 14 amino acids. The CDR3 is CASSNREQLYEQYF. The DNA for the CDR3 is TGTGCCAGCAGTAACAGGGAACAACTCTACGAGCAGTACTTC.

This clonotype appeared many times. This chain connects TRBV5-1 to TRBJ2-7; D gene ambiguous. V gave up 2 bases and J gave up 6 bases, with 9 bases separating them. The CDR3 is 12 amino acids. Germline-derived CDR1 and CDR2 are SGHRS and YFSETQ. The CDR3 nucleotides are TGCGCCAGCAGCTTTGAGTGGAGCGAGCAGTACTTC. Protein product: CASSFEWSEQYF.

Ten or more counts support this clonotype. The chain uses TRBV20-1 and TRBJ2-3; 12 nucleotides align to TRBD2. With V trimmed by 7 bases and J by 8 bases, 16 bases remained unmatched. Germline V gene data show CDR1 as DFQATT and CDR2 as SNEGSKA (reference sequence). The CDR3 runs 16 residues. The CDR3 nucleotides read TGCAGTGTGGTGAGGGGACTAGCGGGTGGTGGCGCTACGCAGTATTTT. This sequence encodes CSVVRGLAGGGATQYF.

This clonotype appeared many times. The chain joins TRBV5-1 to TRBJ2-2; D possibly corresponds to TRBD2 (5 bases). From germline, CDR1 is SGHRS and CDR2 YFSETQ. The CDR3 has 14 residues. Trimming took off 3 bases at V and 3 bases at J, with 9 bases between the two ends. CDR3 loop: CASSYPADTGELFF. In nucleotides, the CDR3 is TGCGCCAGCAGCTACCCAGCGGACACCGGGGAGCTGTTTTTT.

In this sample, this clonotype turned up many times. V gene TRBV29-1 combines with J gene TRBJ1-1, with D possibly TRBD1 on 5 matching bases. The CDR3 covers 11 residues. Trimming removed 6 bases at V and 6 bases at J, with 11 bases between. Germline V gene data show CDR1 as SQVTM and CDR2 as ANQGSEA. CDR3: CSVPGLAEAFF. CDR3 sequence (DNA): TGCAGCGTCCCAGGGCTCGCTGAAGCTTTCTTT.

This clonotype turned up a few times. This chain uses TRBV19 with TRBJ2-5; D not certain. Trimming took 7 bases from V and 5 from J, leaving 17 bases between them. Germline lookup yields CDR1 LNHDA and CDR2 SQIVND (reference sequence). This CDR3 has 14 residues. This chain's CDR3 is CASTPPGRRETQYF. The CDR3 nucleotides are TGTGCCAGTACCCCCCCCGGCAGGCGGGAGACCCAGTACTTC. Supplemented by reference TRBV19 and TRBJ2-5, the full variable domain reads DGGITQSPKYLFRKEGQNVTLSCEQNLNHDAMYWYRQDPGQGLRLIYYSQIVNDFQKGDIAEGYSVSREKKESFPLTVTSAQKNPTAFYLCASTPPGRRETQYFGPGTRLLVL.

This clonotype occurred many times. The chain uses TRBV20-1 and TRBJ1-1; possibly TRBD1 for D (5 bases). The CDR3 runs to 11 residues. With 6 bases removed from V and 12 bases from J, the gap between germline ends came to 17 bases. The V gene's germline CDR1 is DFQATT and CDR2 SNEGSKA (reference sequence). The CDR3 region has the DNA TGCAGTGCCCCCTGGCAGGGTATTCCTTTCTTT. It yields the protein CSAPWQGIPFF.

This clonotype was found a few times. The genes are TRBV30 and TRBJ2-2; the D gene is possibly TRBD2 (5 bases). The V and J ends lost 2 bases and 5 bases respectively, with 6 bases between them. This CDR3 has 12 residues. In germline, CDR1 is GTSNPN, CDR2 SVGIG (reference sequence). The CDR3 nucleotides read TGTGCCTGGAGTCGAGGGACCGGGGAGCTGTTTTTT. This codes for CAWSRGTGELFF.

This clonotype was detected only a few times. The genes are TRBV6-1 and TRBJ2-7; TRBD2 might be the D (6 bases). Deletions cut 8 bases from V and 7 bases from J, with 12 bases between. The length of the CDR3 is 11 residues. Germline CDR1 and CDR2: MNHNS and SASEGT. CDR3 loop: CASPPGEEQYF. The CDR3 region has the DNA TGTGCCAGCCCCCCGGGGGAGGAGCAGTACTTC.

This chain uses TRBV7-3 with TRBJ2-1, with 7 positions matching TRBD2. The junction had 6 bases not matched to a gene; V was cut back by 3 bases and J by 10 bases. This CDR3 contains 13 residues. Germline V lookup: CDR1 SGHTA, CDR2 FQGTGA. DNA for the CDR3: TGTGCCAGCAGCTTGGGGGGGAGCGACGAGCAGTTCTTC. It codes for CASSLGGSDEQFF.

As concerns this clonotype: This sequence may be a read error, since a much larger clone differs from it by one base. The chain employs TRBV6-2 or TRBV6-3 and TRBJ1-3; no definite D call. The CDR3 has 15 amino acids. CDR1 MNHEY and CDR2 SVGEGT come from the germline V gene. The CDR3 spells CASIMRRSSGNTTYF. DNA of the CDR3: TGTGCCAGCATCATGCGGCGGAGCTCTGGAAACACCACATATTTT.

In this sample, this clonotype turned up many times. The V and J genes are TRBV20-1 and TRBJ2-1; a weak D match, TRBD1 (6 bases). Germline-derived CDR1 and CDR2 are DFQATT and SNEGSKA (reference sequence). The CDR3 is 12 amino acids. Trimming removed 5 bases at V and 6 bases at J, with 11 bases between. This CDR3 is CSAEQGSNEQFF. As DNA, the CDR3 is TGCAGTGCTGAACAGGGATCCAATGAGCAGTTCTTC.

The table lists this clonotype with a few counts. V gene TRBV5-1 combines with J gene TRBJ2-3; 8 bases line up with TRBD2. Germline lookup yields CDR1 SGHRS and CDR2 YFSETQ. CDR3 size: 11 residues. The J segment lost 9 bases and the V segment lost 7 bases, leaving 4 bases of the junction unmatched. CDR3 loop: CASRGGDTQYF. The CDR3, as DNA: TGCGCCAGCCGGGGGGGAGACACGCAGTATTTT.

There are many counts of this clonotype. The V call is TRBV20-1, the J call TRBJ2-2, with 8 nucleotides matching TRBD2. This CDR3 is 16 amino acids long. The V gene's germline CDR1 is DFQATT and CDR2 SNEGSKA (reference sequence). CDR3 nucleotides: TGCAGATCCCTGGCCCTGACGGGAGGGCCCGGCGGGGAGCTGTTTTTT. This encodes CRSLALTGGPGGELFF.

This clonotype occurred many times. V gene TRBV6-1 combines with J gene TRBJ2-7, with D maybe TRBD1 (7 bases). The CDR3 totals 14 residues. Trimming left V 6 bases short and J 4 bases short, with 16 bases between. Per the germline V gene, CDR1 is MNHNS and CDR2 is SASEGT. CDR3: CASRRGGGEYEQYF. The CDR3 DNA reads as TGTGCCAGCAGACGAGGAGGGGGCGAATACGAGCAGTACTTC.

The CDR3 protein is CAGTSDEQFF. CDR3 DNA: TGCGCTGGGACTAGCGATGAGCAGTTCTTC. The J gene is TRBJ2-1, the V gene TRBV20-1, with TRBD2 identical over 10 bases. CDR3 length: 10 amino acids. CDR1 and CDR2 (germline): DFQATT, SNEGSKA (reference sequence).

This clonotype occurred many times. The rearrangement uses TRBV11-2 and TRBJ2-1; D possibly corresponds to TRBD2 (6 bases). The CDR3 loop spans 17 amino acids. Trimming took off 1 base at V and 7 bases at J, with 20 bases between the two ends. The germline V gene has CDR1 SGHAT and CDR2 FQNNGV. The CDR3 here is CASSLGGGVPLLNEQFF. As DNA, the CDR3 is TGTGCCAGCAGCTTAGGGGGCGGGGTCCCTCTATTGAATGAGCAGTTCTTC.

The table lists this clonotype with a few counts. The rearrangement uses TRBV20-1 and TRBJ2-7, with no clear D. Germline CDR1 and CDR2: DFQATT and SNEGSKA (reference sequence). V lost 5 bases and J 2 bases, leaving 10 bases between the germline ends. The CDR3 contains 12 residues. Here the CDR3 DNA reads TGCAGTGCTGGCGACATGACCTACGAGCAGTACTTC. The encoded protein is CSAGDMTYEQYF.

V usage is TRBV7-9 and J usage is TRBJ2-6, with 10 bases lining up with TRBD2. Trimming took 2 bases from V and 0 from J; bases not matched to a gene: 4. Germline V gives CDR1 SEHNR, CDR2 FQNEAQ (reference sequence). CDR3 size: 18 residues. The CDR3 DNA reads TGTGCCAGCAGCTTAAGGGCTAGCGGGAGCTCTGGGGCCAACGTCCTGACTTTC. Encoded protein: CASSLRASGSSGANVLTF.

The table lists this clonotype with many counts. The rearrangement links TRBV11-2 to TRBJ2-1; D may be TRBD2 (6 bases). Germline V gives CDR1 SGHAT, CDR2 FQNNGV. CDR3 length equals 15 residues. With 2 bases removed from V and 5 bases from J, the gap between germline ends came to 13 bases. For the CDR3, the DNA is TGTGCCAGCAGCTTACGAGCGGGCCAGGACAATGAGCAGTTCTTC. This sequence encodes CASSLRAGQDNEQFF.

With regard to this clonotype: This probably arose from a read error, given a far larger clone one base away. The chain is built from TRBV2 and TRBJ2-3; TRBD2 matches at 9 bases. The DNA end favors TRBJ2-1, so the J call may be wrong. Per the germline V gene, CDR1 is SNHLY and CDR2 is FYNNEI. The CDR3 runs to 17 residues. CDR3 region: CASSDDEASGITYEQFF. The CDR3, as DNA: TGTGCCAGCAGTGACGATGAGGCTAGCGGGATTACCTACGAGCAGTTCTTC.

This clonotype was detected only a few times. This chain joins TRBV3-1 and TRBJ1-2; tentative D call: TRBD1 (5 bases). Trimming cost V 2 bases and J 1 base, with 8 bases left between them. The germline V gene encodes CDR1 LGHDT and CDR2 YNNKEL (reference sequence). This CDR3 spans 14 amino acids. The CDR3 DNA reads TGTGCCAGCAGCCAACAGGGAGGTAACTATGGCTACACCTTC. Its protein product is CASSQQGGNYGYTF.

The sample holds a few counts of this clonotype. CDR3 loop: CASSLGNGQAASYEQYF. In DNA form, the CDR3 reads TGTGCCAGCAGCTTAGGGAACGGACAGGCTGCCTCCTACGAGCAGTACTTC. The chain joins TRBV7-9 to TRBJ2-7; 7 nucleotides line up with TRBD1. Germline V gene data show CDR1 as SEHNR and CDR2 as FQNEAQ (reference sequence). V shed 1 base, J shed 0 bases, and the junction held 9 bases outside the gene matches. The CDR3 spans 17 residues.

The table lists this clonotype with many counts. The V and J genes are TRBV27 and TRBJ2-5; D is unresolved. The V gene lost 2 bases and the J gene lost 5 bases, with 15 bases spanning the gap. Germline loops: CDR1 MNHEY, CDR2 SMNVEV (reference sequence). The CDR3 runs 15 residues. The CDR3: CASSLMGNRVETQYF. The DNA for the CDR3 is TGTGCCAGCAGTTTAATGGGGAACAGAGTTGAGACCCAGTACTTC.

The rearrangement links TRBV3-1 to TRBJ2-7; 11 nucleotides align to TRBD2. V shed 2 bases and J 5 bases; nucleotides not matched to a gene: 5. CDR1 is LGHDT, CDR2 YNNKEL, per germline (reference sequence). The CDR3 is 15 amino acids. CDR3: CASSQTLAGGNEQYF. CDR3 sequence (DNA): TGTGCCAGCAGCCAAACCCTAGCGGGAGGAAACGAGCAGTACTTC.

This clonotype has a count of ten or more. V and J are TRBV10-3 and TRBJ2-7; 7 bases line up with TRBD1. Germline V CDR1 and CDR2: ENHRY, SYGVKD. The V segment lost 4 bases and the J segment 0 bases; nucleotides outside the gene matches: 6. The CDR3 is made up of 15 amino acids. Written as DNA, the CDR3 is TGTGCCATCAGTGGGGGGACAGCGAGCTCCTACGAGCAGTACTTC. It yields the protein CAISGGTASSYEQYF.

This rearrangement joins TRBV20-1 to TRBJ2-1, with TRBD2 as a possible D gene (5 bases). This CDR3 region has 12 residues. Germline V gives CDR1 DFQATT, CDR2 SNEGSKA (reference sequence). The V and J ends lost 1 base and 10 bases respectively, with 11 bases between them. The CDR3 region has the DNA TGCAGTGCTAGAGTAAGCGGTTCCGAGCAGTTCTTC. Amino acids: CSARVSGSEQFF.

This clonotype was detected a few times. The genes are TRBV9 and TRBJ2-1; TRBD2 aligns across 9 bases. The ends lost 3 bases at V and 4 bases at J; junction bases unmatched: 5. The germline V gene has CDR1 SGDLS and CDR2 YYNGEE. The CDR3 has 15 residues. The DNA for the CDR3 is TGTGCCAGCAGCGGTAGCGGGAGAGCTTACAATGAGCAGTTCTTC. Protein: CASSGSGRAYNEQFF.

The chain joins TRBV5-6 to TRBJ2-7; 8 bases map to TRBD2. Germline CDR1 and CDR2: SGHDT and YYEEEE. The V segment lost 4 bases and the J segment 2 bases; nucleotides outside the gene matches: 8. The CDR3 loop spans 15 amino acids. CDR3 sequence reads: CASSPGGGTPYEQYF. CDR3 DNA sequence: TGTGCCAGCAGCCCCGGGGGGGGAACCCCCTACGAGCAGTACTTC.

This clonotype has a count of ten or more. The CDR3 region is CASSRQANTEAFF. The CDR3 region has the DNA TGTGCCAGCAGCCGACAGGCGAACACTGAAGCTTTCTTT. The chain is built from TRBV7-9 and TRBJ1-1, with D possibly TRBD1 on 6 matching bases. The CDR3 runs to 13 residues. Trimming took off 5 bases at V and 1 base at J, with 8 bases between the two ends. Germline values: CDR1 SEHNR, CDR2 FQNEAQ (reference sequence). Together with reference TRBV7-9 and TRBJ1-1, the CDR3 gives the full variable domain: DTGVSQNPRHKITKRGQNVTFRCDPISEHNRLYWYRQTLGQGPEFLTYFQNEAQLEKSRLLSDRFSAERPKGSFSTLEIQRTEQGDSAMYLCASSRQANTEAFFGQGTRLTVV.